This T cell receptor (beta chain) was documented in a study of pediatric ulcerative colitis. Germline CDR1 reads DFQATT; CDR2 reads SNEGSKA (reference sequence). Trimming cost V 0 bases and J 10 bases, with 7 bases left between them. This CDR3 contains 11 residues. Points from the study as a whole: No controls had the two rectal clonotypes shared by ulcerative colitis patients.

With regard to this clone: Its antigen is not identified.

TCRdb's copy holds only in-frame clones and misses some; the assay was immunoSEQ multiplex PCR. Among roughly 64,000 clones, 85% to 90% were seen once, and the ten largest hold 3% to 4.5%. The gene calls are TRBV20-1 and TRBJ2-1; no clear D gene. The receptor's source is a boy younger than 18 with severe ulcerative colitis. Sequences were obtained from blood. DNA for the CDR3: TGCAGTGCTAGAGATTTGGGGGAGCAGTTCTTC. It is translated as CSARDLGEQFF.